Reported below is one T cell receptor (beta chain). The record originates from a study of T cells in women clearing cervical HPV infection. Only in-frame clones appear in the TCRdb table, and some are missing; sequencing was by immunoSEQ multiplex PCR. The table lists fewer than 30,000 clones. Sequencing was performed on blood buffy coat. The TCR comes from a woman aged 18 to 75 with a cervical HPV16 infection that either progressed to CIN3+ or cleared (not recorded which).

The CDR3 reads CASRGGGSNEKLFF. The DNA read from the CDR3 is TGTGCCAGCCGGGGAGGAGGGAGTAACGAAAAA. The chain employs TRBV5-6 and TRBJ1-4, with D unresolved. Read data end 3 residues before the CDR3 end; the end is taken from the germline J gene. CDR3 length: 14 residues. Germline CDR1 SGHDT, CDR2 YYEEEE. The V end lost 7 bases, the J end lost 8 bases, and 18 bases lay between the germline ends. Using reference TRBV5-6 and TRBJ1-4 for the parts outside the CDR3, the full variable domain is DAGVTQSPTHLIKTRGQQVTLRCSPKSGHDTVSWYQQALGQGPQFIFQYYEEEERQRGNFPDRFSGHQFPNYSSELNVNALLLGDSALYLCASRGGGSNEKLFFGSGTQLSVL.